This note documents a single T cell receptor (beta chain) sequence. As handled by the study authors: Reference gene primer amplification gave estimated nucleated cell counts. Profiling relied on immunoSEQ multiplex PCR, and the TCRdb table lists in-frame clones only, not all of them. V and J calls and clone size follow that table, whereas D and trimming were derived from the DNA. The table shows under 130,000 clones, with roughly 80% occurring only once. This sample stems from a study of blood T cell repertoires in COVID-19. As for the study in general: Both acute and convalescent COVID-19 samples were obtained from the United States, Italy and Spain. T cells, B-cell-depleted T cells, or PBMCs supplied cDNA or gDNA.

V lost 0 bases and J 3 bases, leaving 20 bases between the germline ends. This CDR3 is 18 amino acids long. CDR1 is ENHRY, CDR2 SYGVKD, per germline. Sequenced sample: peripheral blood. The receptor's source is a woman aged 70-85 years with acute or convalescent COVID-19. V and J are TRBV10-3 and TRBJ1-2; a weak D match, TRBD1 (5 bases). DNA for the CDR3: TGTGCCATCAGTGAGTCGAAACAAAGAAGGGGCGCCCACTATGGCTACACCTTC. As protein: CAISESKQRRGAHYGYTF.